This T cell receptor beta chain appears in the sequencing data of a study of OX40 agonist ivuxolimab in advanced cancers. Study background: All patients had ivuxolimab intravenously every 2 weeks at 0.01 to 10 mg/kg. Study-wide points: At doses 0.1 to 3.0 mg/kg, CD4+ and CD8+ clones expanded.

Regarding this clone: Its antigen remains unidentified.

Clones were sequenced by immunoSEQ multiplex PCR, and TCRdb holds only the in-frame ones, with some missing. This sample has roughly 75,000 clones, with roughly nine tenths found just once. V shed 1 base and J 4 bases; nucleotides not matched to a gene: 7. There are 17 residues in the CDR3. Germline V gene data show CDR1 as MGHRA and CDR2 as YSYEKL. This chain links TRBV4-1 with TRBJ2-2; 9 bases agree with TRBD2. Here the sequenced sample was CD4+ or CD8+ T cells sorted from blood, taken in a trial of the OX40 agonist ivuxolimab. This receptor was obtained from an adult with an advanced solid tumor such as melanoma, head and neck, liver or kidney cancer. The CDR3 DNA reads TGCGCCAGCAGCCAAGCTGTTAGCGGGAGAGTCACCGGGGAGCTGTTTTTT. It specifies CASSQAVSGRVTGELFF.